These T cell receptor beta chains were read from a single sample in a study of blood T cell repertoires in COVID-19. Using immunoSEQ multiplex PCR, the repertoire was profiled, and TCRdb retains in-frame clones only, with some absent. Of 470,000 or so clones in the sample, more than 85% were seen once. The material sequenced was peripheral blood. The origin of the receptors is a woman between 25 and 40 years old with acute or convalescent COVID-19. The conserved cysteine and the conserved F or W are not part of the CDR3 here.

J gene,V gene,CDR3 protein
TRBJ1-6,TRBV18,ASSPDSGSPLH
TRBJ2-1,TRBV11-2,ASSLLAGSNEQF
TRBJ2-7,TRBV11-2,ASSRNLQGDYEQY
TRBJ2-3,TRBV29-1,SVGGSDEDYRTDTQY
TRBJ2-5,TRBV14,ASSQRQGKETQY
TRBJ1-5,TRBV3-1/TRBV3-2,ASSQGWSNSNQPQH
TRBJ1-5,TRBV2,ASRADREPQH
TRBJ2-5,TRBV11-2,ASSPSVQETQY
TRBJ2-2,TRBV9,ASSATGGEGGELF
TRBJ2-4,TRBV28,ASSTGFSKNIQY
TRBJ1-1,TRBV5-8,ASSSEDREPVAF
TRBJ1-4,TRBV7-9,ASSLFFGWTGFNEKLF
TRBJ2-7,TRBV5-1,ASSLAGDSYEQY
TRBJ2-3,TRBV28,ASSLWSQAGSTDTQY
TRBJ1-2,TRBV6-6,ASSDRTGQINGYT
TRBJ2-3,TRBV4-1,ASSQSPGGSTDTQY
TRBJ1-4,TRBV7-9,ASSSGRAPNEKLF
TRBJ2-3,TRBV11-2,ASSFLPTREATDTQY
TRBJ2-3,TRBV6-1,ASSEDRGRADTQY
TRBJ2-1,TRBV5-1,ASSLRTSGGAGSF
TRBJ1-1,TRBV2,ASMRQTNTEAF
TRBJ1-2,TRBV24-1,ATSSGTAPYGYT
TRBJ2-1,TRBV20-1,SAGLNEQF
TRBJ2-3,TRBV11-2,ASSLGGTTDTQY
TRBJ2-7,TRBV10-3,AISSGGNYEQY
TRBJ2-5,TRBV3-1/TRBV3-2,ASSSGTGGASETQY
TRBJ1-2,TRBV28,ASSVARDYGYT
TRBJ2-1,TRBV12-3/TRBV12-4,ASSLMPVNEQF
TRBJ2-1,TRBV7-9,ASSLAASGAHSYNEQF
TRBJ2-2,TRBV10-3,AIRGVAAGELF
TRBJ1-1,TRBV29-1,SVQDSLHTEAF